Described below is a single TCR beta chain sequence and its context. The germline V and J ends were trimmed by 4 bases and 4 bases, with 17 bases remaining between them. The CDR3 contains 16 residues. CDR1 and CDR2 from the germline V gene are KGHDR and SFDVKD. TCRdb re-analysed the RT-PCR reads in MiXCR, keeping a single row per CDR3 protein. The repertoire holds about 680,000 distinct CDR3 sequences, 12% to 15% seen once, with roughly 3.9% in the top ten. The chain combines TRBV24-1 with TRBJ2-3; either TRBD1 or TRBD2 may fit D (5 bases each). This TCR was recovered from a female donor in good health, serving as a healthy control. The material sequenced was memory CD4+ T cells from blood. The CDR3 region has the DNA TGTGCCACCAGTGACCCGAGGGGCCTCGGGGCAGATACGCAGTATTTT. This encodes CATSDPRGLGADTQYF.